The present T cell receptor beta chain was sequenced within a study of response to subunit inactivated influenza vaccine. Whole-study results and caveats: Authors suggested seasonal influenza vaccinations each recruit few new T cells.

About this clonotype: What it recognizes is unknown.

TCRdb re-called the RT-PCR reads through MiXCR, storing one row per CDR3 protein. The data hold more than 150,000 distinct CDR3 sequences, with about 9% observed a single time. CDR1 and CDR2 from the germline V gene are ENHRY and SYGVKD. CDR3 length: 13 residues. Trimming stripped 6 bases from V and 6 bases from J, with 9 bases between. The receptor comes from a man in his forties or fifties who received an inactivated influenza vaccine. The source material was non-naive T cells sorted from PBMCs, sampled on the day of vaccination. The genes are TRBV10-3 and TRBJ1-6; TRBD1 might be the D (5 bases). The CDR3 DNA is TGTGCCATCAGGACGGGGGGTAATTCACCCCTCCACTTT. This encodes CAIRTGGNSPLHF.